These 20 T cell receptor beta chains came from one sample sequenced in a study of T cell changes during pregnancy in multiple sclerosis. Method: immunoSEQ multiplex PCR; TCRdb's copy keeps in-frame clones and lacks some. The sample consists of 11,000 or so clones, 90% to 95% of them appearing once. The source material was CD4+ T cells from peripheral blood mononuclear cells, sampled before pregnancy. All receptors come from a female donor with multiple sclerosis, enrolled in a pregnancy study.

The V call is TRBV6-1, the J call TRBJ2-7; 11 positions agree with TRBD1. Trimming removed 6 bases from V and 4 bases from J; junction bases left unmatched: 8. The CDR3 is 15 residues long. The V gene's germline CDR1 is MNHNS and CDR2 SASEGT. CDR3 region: CASRNPGTGGYEQYF. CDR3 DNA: TGTGCCAGCAGGAACCCCGGGACAGGGGGTTACGAGCAGTACTTC.

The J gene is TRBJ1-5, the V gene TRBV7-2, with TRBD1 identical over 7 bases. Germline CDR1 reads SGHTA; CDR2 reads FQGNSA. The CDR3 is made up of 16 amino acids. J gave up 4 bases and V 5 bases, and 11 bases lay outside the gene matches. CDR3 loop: CASSLTAGTVNQPQHF. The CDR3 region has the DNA TGTGCCAGCAGCCTCACGGCAGGGACAGTTAATCAGCCCCAGCATTTT.

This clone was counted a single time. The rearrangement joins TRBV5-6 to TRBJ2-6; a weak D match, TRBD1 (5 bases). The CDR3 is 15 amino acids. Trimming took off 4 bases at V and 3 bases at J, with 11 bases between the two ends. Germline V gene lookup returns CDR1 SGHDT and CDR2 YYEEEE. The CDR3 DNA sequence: TGTGCCAGCAGCCCCGGACAAGATGGGGCCAACGTCCTGACTTTC. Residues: CASSPGQDGANVLTF.

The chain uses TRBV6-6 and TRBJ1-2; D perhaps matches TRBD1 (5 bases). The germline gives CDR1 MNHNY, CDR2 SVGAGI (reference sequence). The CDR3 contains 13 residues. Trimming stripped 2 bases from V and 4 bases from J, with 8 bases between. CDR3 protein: CASSYKGFYGYTF. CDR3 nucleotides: TGTGCCAGCAGTTACAAGGGGTTCTATGGCTACACCTTC.

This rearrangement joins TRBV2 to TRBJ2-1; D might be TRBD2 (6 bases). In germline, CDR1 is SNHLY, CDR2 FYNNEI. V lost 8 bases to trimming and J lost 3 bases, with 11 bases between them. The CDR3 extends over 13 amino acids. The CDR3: CASVGLRYNEQFF. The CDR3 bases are TGTGCCAGCGTGGGACTCCGCTACAATGAGCAGTTCTTC.

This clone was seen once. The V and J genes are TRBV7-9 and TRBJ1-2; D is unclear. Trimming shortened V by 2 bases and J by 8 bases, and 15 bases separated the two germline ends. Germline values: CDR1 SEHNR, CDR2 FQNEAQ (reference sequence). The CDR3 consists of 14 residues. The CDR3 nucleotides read TGTGCCAGCAGCTTAATGGCCCCCCCGGGAGGCTACACCTTC. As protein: CASSLMAPPGGYTF.

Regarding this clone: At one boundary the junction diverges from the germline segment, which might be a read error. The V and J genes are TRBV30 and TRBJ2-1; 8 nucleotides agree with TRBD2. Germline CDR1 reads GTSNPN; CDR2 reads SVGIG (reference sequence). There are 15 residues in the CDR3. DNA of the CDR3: TGTGCCTGGAGTGTAGGGACTAGTCTCTACAGTGAGCAGTTCTTC. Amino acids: CAWSVGTSLYSEQFF.

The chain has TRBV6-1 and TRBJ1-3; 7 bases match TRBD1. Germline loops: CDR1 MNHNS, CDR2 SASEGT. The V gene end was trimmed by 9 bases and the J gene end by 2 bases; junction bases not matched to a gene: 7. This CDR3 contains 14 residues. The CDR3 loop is CASKDRRTGNTIYF. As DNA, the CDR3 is TGTGCCAGTAAGGACAGGAGGACTGGAAACACCATATATTTT.

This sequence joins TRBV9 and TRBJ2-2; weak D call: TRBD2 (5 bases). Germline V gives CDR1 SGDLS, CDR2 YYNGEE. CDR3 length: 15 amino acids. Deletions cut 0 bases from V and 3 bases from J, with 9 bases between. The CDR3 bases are TGTGCCAGCAGCGTAGAAGCGGATGACACCGGGGAGCTGTTTTTT. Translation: CASSVEADDTGELFF.

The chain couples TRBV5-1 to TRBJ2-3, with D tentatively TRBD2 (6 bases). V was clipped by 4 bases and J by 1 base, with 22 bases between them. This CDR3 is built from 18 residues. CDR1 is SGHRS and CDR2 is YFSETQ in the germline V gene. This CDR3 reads CASSPPGVGKGRTDTQYF. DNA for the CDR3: TGCGCCAGCAGCCCCCCGGGAGTGGGGAAGGGGCGCACAGATACGCAGTATTTT.

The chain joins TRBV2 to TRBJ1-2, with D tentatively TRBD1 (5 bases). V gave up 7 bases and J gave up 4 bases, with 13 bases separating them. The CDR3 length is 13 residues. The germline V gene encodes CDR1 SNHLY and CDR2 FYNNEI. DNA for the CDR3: TGTGCCAGCAATGGAGGGGACGGCTATGGCTACACCTTC. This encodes CASNGGDGYGYTF.

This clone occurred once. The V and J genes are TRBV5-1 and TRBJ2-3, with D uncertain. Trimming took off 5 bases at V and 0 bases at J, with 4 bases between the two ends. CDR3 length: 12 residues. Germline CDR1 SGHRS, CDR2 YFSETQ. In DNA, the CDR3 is TGCGCCAGCAGTCAAAGCACAGATACGCAGTATTTT. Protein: CASSQSTDTQYF.

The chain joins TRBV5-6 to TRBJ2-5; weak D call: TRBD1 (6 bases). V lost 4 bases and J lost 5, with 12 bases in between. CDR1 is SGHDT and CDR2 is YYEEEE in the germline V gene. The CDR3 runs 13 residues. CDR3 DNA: TGTGCCAGCAGCCGACAGCAGGGGGAGACCCAGTACTTC. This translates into CASSRQQGETQYF.

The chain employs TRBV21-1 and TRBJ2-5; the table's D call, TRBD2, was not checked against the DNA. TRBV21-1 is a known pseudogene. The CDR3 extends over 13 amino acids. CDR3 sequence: CARVGGQGETQYF. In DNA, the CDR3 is TGTGCCAGGGTCGGGGGGCAAGGGGAGACCCAGTACTTC.

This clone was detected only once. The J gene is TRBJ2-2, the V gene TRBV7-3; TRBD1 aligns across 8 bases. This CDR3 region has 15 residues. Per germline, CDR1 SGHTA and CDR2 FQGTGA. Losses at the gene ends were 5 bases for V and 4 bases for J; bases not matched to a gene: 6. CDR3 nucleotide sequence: TGTGCCAGCAGCCCGGACAGGGCGGGCACCGGGGAGCTGTTTTTT. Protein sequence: CASSPDRAGTGELFF. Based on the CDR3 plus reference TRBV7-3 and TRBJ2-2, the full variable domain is GAGVSQTPSNKVTEKGKYVELRCDPISGHTALYWYRQSLGQGPEFLIYFQGTGAADDSGLPNDRFFAVRPEGSVSTLKIQRTERGDSAVYLCASSPDRAGTGELFFGEGSRLTVL.

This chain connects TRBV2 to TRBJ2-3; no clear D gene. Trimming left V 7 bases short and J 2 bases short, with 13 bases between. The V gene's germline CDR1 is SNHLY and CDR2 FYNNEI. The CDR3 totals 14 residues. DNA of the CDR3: TGTGCCAGCACTATCGACAAAGCCACAGATACGCAGTATTTT. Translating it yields CASTIDKATDTQYF.

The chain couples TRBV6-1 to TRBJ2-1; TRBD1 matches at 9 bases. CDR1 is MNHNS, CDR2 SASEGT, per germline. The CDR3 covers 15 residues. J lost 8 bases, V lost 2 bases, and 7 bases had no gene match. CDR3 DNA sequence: TGTGCCAGCAGTGAATGGGACAGGGAATCGGATGAGCAGTTCTTC. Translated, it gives CASSEWDRESDEQFF.

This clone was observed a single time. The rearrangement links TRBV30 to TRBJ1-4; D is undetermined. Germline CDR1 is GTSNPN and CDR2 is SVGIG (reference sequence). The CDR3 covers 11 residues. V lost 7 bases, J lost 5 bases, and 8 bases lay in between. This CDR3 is CASGLNEKLFF. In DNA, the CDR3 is TGTGCCTCCGGACTCAATGAAAAACTGTTTTTT.

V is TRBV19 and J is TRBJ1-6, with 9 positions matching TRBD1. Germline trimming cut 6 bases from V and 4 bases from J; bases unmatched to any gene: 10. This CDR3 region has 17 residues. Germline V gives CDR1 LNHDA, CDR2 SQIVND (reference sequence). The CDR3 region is CASRKTRTGDYNSPLHF. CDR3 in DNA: TGTGCCAGTAGAAAAACTCGGACAGGGGATTATAATTCACCCCTCCACTTT.

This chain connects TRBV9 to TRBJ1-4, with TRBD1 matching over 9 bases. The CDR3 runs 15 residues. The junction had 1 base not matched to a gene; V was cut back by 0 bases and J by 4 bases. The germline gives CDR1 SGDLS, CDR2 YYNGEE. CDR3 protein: CASSVGGQGNEKLFF. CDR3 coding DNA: TGTGCCAGCAGCGTAGGGGGACAGGGTAATGAAAAACTGTTTTTT.